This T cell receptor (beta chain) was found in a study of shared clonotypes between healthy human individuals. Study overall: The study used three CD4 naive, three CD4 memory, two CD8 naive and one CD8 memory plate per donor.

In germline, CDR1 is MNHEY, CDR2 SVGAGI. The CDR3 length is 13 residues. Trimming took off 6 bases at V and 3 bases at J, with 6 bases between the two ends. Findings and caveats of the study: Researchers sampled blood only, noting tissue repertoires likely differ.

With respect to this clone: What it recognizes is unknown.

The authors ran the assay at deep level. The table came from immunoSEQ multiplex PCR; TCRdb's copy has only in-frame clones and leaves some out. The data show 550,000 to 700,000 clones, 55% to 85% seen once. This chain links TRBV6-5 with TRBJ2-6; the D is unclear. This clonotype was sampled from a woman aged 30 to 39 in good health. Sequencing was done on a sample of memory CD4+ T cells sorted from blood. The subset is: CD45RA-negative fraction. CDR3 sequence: CASRVGGANVLTF. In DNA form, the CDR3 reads TGTGCCAGCAGGGTAGGTGGGGCCAACGTCCTGACTTTC.